This T cell receptor beta chain was obtained from a study of response to subunit inactivated influenza vaccine. Study-level findings and limits: The authors proposed limited new T cell recruitment per seasonal influenza vaccination.

The CDR3 loop spans 14 amino acids. CDR1 is GTSNPN, CDR2 SVGIG, per germline (reference sequence). Between the trimmed V and J ends, which lost 4 bases and 0 bases, there was a span of 12 bases. In regard to this clonotype: The target antigen is unknown.

One entry per CDR3 protein, called by TCRdb with MiXCR from the RT-PCR reads. This table holds roughly 650,000 distinct CDR3 sequences, around a sixth found once. This TCR came from a man aged 50 or older who received an inactivated influenza vaccine. Source: PBMCs from blood, taken 12 days after vaccination. The gene calls are TRBV30 and TRBJ1-1; a possible D gene is TRBD1 (5 bases). For the CDR3, the DNA is TGTGCCTGGACCCTGGGGCTTTTGAACACTGAAGCTTTCTTT. Translated: CAWTLGLLNTEAFF.